This is a list of T cell receptor beta chains from one sample in a study of T-cell memory formation after mild COVID-19. TCRdb re-called the 5' RACE reads with MiXCR, one entry per CDR3 protein. Altogether some 40,000 distinct CDR3 sequences are present, over 5% being singletons, with the ten largest covering approximately 0.81%. The sample consisted of PBMCs or a T cell subset sorted from them (not recorded which). All receptors come from an adult who had mild COVID-19 (a few samples of this study predate the infection). Cell type and time point are not known. Both conserved end residues are part of each CDR3. D genes are given only for firm matches. Size is stated for part of the rows, as once, few or many counts, or as a class when the clone is expanded.

v_gene: TRBV6-2/TRBV6-3; d_gene: TRBD2; abundance: medium-sized; j_gene: TRBJ2-6; CDR3nt: TGTGCCAGCACCCGGGACTATTCTGGGGCCAACGTCCTGACTTTC; CDR3aa: CASTRDYSGANVLTF
v_gene: TRBV5-6; d_gene: NA; abundance: few; j_gene: TRBJ1-2; CDR3nt: TGTGCCAGCACCCCCTGGGCGGTCTATGGCTACACCTTC; CDR3aa: CASTPWAVYGYTF
v_gene: TRBV5-1; d_gene: TRBD1; abundance: few; j_gene: TRBJ2-6; CDR3nt: TGCGCCAGCAGCTTTAGGACAGGGTATGCTGGGGCCAACGTCCTGACTTTC; CDR3aa: CASSFRTGYAGANVLTF
v_gene: TRBV7-9; d_gene: TRBD1; abundance: NA; j_gene: TRBJ1-1; CDR3nt: TGTGCCAGCAGCTCCTCCGACAGGGCTGAAGCTTTCTTT; CDR3aa: CASSSSDRAEAFF
v_gene: TRBV24-1; d_gene: TRBD2; abundance: NA; j_gene: TRBJ2-1; CDR3nt: TGTGCCACCAGTGATTTAGGGACTAGCGGGAGGGCCGGGTGGCAGTTCTTC; CDR3aa: CATSDLGTSGRAGWQFF
v_gene: TRBV5-1; d_gene: TRBD2; abundance: many; j_gene: TRBJ2-1; CDR3nt: TGCGCCAGCAGCCCCCGGACTAGCGACAATGAGCAGTTCTTC; CDR3aa: CASSPRTSDNEQFF
v_gene: TRBV7-2; d_gene: TRBD2; abundance: many; j_gene: TRBJ2-2; CDR3nt: TGTGCCAGCAGAGGTCCGCGACTAGCGGGAGCCGGGGAGCTGTTTTTT; CDR3aa: CASRGPRLAGAGELFF
v_gene: TRBV12-3/TRBV12-4; d_gene: NA; abundance: many; j_gene: TRBJ1-1; CDR3nt: TGTGCCAGCAGGCCAACAGTGAACACTGAAGCTTTCTTT; CDR3aa: CASRPTVNTEAFF
v_gene: TRBV3-1; d_gene: NA; abundance: NA; j_gene: TRBJ1-6; CDR3nt: TGTGCCAGCAGCCATGAGACTACCGAACCCCTCCACTTT; CDR3aa: CASSHETTEPLHF
v_gene: TRBV4-2; d_gene: TRBD2; abundance: few; j_gene: TRBJ2-1; CDR3nt: TGTGCCAGCAGCCAAGAGGGTGGTGCTAGCGGGAGGGTGTACAATGAGCAGTTCTTC; CDR3aa: CASSQEGGASGRVYNEQFF
v_gene: TRBV7-8; d_gene: TRBD2; abundance: many; j_gene: TRBJ2-7; CDR3nt: TGTGCCAGCATCCCCTCTCCGACTAAGCGGGAGACGGGGGACGAGCAGTACTTC; CDR3aa: CASIPSPTKRETGDEQYF
v_gene: TRBV20-1; d_gene: TRBD2; abundance: NA; j_gene: TRBJ2-1; CDR3nt: TGCAGTGCTACCTCAGCGGGATCTTCGAATGAGCAGTTCTTC; CDR3aa: CSATSAGSSNEQFF
v_gene: TRBV7-9; d_gene: TRBD1; abundance: many; j_gene: TRBJ2-7; CDR3nt: TGTGCCAGCAGCTCGCGGACAGGGACCTACGAGCAGTACTTC; CDR3aa: CASSSRTGTYEQYF
v_gene: TRBV24-1; d_gene: NA; abundance: many; j_gene: TRBJ2-7; CDR3nt: TGTGCCACCAGTGATTTGCAGGGGGGGCAGGACGAGCAGTACTTC; CDR3aa: CATSDLQGGQDEQYF
v_gene: TRBV6-5; d_gene: NA; abundance: many; j_gene: TRBJ2-7; CDR3nt: TGTGCCAGCAGTTACTCTGGCGTCAGGGGGGATGGCTACGAGCAGTACTTC; CDR3aa: CASSYSGVRGDGYEQYF
v_gene: TRBV7-8; d_gene: TRBD1; abundance: many; j_gene: TRBJ1-1; CDR3nt: TGTGCCAGCAGCGCCTGGCCCGACAGGGGTAACACTGAAGCTTTCTTT; CDR3aa: CASSAWPDRGNTEAFF
v_gene: TRBV12-3/TRBV12-4; d_gene: NA; abundance: many; j_gene: TRBJ2-2; CDR3nt: TGTGCCAGCACCGTGGGGACTTACACCGGGGAGCTGTTTTTT; CDR3aa: CASTVGTYTGELFF
v_gene: TRBV12-3/TRBV12-4; d_gene: NA; abundance: many; j_gene: TRBJ1-5; CDR3nt: TGTGCCAGCACCCTGTATAGCAATCAGCCCCAGCATTTT; CDR3aa: CASTLYSNQPQHF
v_gene: TRBV7-2; d_gene: NA; abundance: NA; j_gene: TRBJ1-3; CDR3nt: TGTGCCAGCAGCTTACGTCCAGGGAACGGAAACACCATATATTTT; CDR3aa: CASSLRPGNGNTIYF
v_gene: TRBV12-3/TRBV12-4; d_gene: TRBD1; abundance: few; j_gene: TRBJ1-6; CDR3nt: TGTGCCAGCACCCGAACAGGGGGCAATTCACCCCTCCACTTT; CDR3aa: CASTRTGGNSPLHF
v_gene: TRBV20-1; d_gene: NA; abundance: NA; j_gene: TRBJ2-7; CDR3nt: TGCAGTGCTCCCGGGAGCTCCTACGAGCAGTACTTC; CDR3aa: CSAPGSSYEQYF
v_gene: TRBV7-3; d_gene: TRBD2; abundance: NA; j_gene: TRBJ2-7; CDR3nt: TGTGCCAGCAGCTTGGATGGCGGGGGGTTCTACGAGCAGTACTTC; CDR3aa: CASSLDGGGFYEQYF
v_gene: TRBV12-3/TRBV12-4; d_gene: NA; abundance: many; j_gene: TRBJ1-2; CDR3nt: TGTGCCAGCAGTACCCGGGGGGGGGCGGATGGCTACACCTTC; CDR3aa: CASSTRGGADGYTF
v_gene: TRBV4-3; d_gene: TRBD2; abundance: medium-sized; j_gene: TRBJ2-2; CDR3nt: TGCGCCAGCAGCCACAAACTAGCGGGAGAAGCCGGGGAGCTGTTTTTT; CDR3aa: CASSHKLAGEAGELFF
v_gene: TRBV19; d_gene: NA; abundance: many; j_gene: TRBJ2-2; CDR3nt: TGTGCCAGTAGTGCCCATACATCGAACACCGGGGAGCTGTTTTTT; CDR3aa: CASSAHTSNTGELFF
v_gene: TRBV24-1; d_gene: NA; abundance: few; j_gene: TRBJ2-2; CDR3nt: TGTGCCACCAGTCGACAGACGAACACCGGGGAGCTGTTTTTT; CDR3aa: CATSRQTNTGELFF
v_gene: TRBV2; d_gene: NA; abundance: many; j_gene: TRBJ2-7; CDR3nt: TGTGCCAGCAGTGGTAGTCGTGCAGGTGCGCACGAGCAGTACTTC; CDR3aa: CASSGSRAGAHEQYF
v_gene: TRBV4-1; d_gene: NA; abundance: NA; j_gene: TRBJ1-1; CDR3nt: TGCGCCAGCAGCCAAGGGAAGGGAGGAGCGGCTGAAGCTTTCTTT; CDR3aa: CASSQGKGGAAEAFF
v_gene: TRBV7-6; d_gene: NA; abundance: NA; j_gene: TRBJ2-1; CDR3nt: TGTGCCAGCAGCTTAACCCGACCCCCCACAGTTCACCAGTTCTTC; CDR3aa: CASSLTRPPTVHQFF
v_gene: TRBV20-1; d_gene: NA; abundance: many; j_gene: TRBJ2-7; CDR3nt: TGCAGTGCTAGGGAAGAGACCGGGGCCTACCACTACGAGCAGTACTTC; CDR3aa: CSAREETGAYHYEQYF
v_gene: TRBV30; d_gene: NA; abundance: NA; j_gene: TRBJ2-1; CDR3nt: TGTGCCTGCCCATTAGTGCCCTACAATGAGCAGTTCTTC; CDR3aa: CACPLVPYNEQFF
v_gene: TRBV27; d_gene: NA; abundance: many; j_gene: TRBJ2-1; CDR3nt: TGTGCCAGCAAGTTAAACTGGGCCAATGAGCAGTTCTTC; CDR3aa: CASKLNWANEQFF
v_gene: TRBV30; d_gene: NA; abundance: NA; j_gene: TRBJ2-3; CDR3nt: TGTGCCTGGAGTCAGTTTAGCACAGATACGCAGTATTTT; CDR3aa: CAWSQFSTDTQYF
v_gene: TRBV7-9; d_gene: TRBD1; abundance: NA; j_gene: TRBJ1-6; CDR3nt: TGTGCCAGCACCGTCGGACAGGAAAAGTCACCCCTCCACTTT; CDR3aa: CASTVGQEKSPLHF
v_gene: TRBV5-1; d_gene: NA; abundance: many; j_gene: TRBJ2-6; CDR3nt: TGCGCCAGCAGCTTGTTTGCTGGGGCCAACGTCCTGACTTTC; CDR3aa: CASSLFAGANVLTF
v_gene: TRBV25-1; d_gene: NA; abundance: NA; j_gene: TRBJ2-7; CDR3nt: TGTGCCAGCAGTTCCCACGGTTACGAGCAGTACTTC; CDR3aa: CASSSHGYEQYF
v_gene: TRBV24-1; d_gene: NA; abundance: many; j_gene: TRBJ2-1; CDR3nt: TGTGCCACCAGTGATTCTGCTGACGTAGCTGCCAATGAGCAGTTCTTC; CDR3aa: CATSDSADVAANEQFF
v_gene: TRBV6-2/TRBV6-3; d_gene: TRBD1; abundance: few; j_gene: TRBJ2-1; CDR3nt: TGTGCCAGCAGTTACCTATACTCAGGGGGTGAGCAGTTCTTC; CDR3aa: CASSYLYSGGEQFF
v_gene: TRBV28; d_gene: TRBD1; abundance: NA; j_gene: TRBJ1-2; CDR3nt: TGTGCCACCCCGGGGGACAGGGCATTTAACTATGGCTACACCTTC; CDR3aa: CATPGDRAFNYGYTF
v_gene: TRBV29-1; d_gene: NA; abundance: NA; j_gene: TRBJ2-5; CDR3nt: TGCAGCGTTGATTCAGGGTGGCGGGAGACCCAGTACTTC; CDR3aa: CSVDSGWRETQYF
v_gene: TRBV5-1; d_gene: NA; abundance: few; j_gene: TRBJ2-5; CDR3nt: TGCGCCAGCAGCTGGACGGGGGCCGAGACCCAGTACTTC; CDR3aa: CASSWTGAETQYF
v_gene: TRBV19; d_gene: TRBD1; abundance: many; j_gene: TRBJ2-2; CDR3nt: TGTGCCAGTAGTCAGGACAGGGGAGGCGGGGAGCTGTTTTTT; CDR3aa: CASSQDRGGGELFF
v_gene: TRBV20-1; d_gene: TRBD2; abundance: NA; j_gene: TRBJ2-7; CDR3nt: TGCAGTGCTGGGAGCGGGGGGGCGGGCGAGCAGTACTTC; CDR3aa: CSAGSGGAGEQYF
v_gene: TRBV12-3/TRBV12-4; d_gene: NA; abundance: many; j_gene: TRBJ2-3; CDR3nt: TGTGCCAGCCATACCCTAGGGCCCCGGAATACGCAGTATTTT; CDR3aa: CASHTLGPRNTQYF
v_gene: TRBV5-1; d_gene: NA; abundance: few; j_gene: TRBJ1-1; CDR3nt: TGCGCCAGCGGCAGACAGATGAACACTGAAGCTTTCTTT; CDR3aa: CASGRQMNTEAFF
v_gene: TRBV4-1; d_gene: TRBD2; abundance: NA; j_gene: TRBJ2-7; CDR3nt: TGCGCCAGCAGCCAAGGACTAGCGGGGGCCAAATACGAGCAGTACTTC; CDR3aa: CASSQGLAGAKYEQYF